The 14 T cell receptor beta chains reported below all come from one sample, sequenced in a study of Ad26.COV2.S vaccination and SARS-CoV-2 variants. Stated treatment: over 15 received Ad26.COV2.S at low or high dose, single or two shots; about 5 received placebo; per-sample allocation not given. Specimens were obtained on day 63 following the first vaccine or placebo injection. Generated by immunoSEQ multiplex PCR, the TCRdb table keeps only in-frame clones and is missing some. The table includes fewer than 400,000 clones, 75% to 90% detected once. The sequencing here drew on peripheral blood, taken in a trial of Ad26.COV2.S vaccine versus placebo. These receptor sequences come from a person aged 18-65 years who received the Ad26.COV2.S COVID-19 vaccine or a placebo.

The chain joins TRBV5-4 to TRBJ2-7; D is ambiguous. The CDR3 is 12 residues long. Trimming left V 0 bases short and J 3 bases short, with 4 bases between. Looked up from germline, CDR1 is SGHNT and CDR2 is YYREEE (reference sequence). The CDR3 here is CASSLGYYEQYF. The CDR3 DNA reads TGTGCCAGCAGCTTGGGTTACTACGAGCAGTACTTC.

This chain uses TRBV5-6 with TRBJ1-5; D perhaps matches TRBD1 (5 bases). Germline V CDR1 and CDR2: SGHDT, YYEEEE. The V gene lost 8 bases and the J gene lost 6 bases, with 15 bases spanning the gap. The CDR3 loop spans 13 amino acids. The CDR3 reads CASSILGRQPQHF. The CDR3 bases are TGTGCCAGTTCCATCTTGGGGCGTCAGCCCCAGCATTTT.

This chain uses TRBV19 with TRBJ2-7, with 9 bases fitting TRBD1. The junction had 8 bases not matched to a gene; V was cut back by 4 bases and J by 1 base. Germline V CDR1 and CDR2: LNHDA, SQIVND (reference sequence). This CDR3 has 16 residues. The CDR3 bases are TGTGCCAGTAGTAAAATGAGGGGACAGGGTTCCTACGAGCAGTACTTC. Its protein product is CASSKMRGQGSYEQYF.

The CDR3 bases are TGTGCCAGCTCACCACCCGGACAGGGAAAACTGTTTTTT. This gives the protein CASSPPGQGKLFF. The chain is built from TRBV18 and TRBJ1-4; 8 nucleotides line up with TRBD1. This CDR3 has 13 amino acids. V trimming: 0 bases; J trimming: 10 bases; junction bases outside the gene matches: 1. The germline gives CDR1 KGHSH, CDR2 LQKENI.

The chain is built from TRBV19 and TRBJ2-1, with TRBD1 identical over 8 bases. Germline V gene lookup returns CDR1 LNHDA and CDR2 SQIVND (reference sequence). The CDR3 runs 16 residues. The J segment lost 6 bases and the V segment lost 7 bases, leaving 14 bases of the junction unmatched. The CDR3 is CASTPRQGLVPNEQFF. The CDR3, as DNA: TGTGCCAGTACCCCCCGACAGGGGTTGGTTCCCAATGAGCAGTTCTTC.

This chain connects TRBV4-3 to TRBJ2-1, with D perhaps TRBD2 (7 bases). The CDR3 totals 14 residues. CDR1 and CDR2 from the germline V gene are LGHNA and YSLEER. Trimming pared 0 bases from V and 9 bases from J, leaving 12 bases between. For the CDR3, the DNA is TGCGCCAGCAGCCAAGATTGGGGGGGCGGTGAGCAGTTCTTC. This gives the protein CASSQDWGGGEQFF.

The CDR3 DNA is TGTGCCAGTAGTCTGCGACAGTCCAAAGGGGAGACCCAGTACTTC. Translating it yields CASSLRQSKGETQYF. This sequence joins TRBV19 and TRBJ2-5; D might be TRBD1 (5 bases). Trimming took off 5 bases at V and 5 bases at J, with 18 bases between the two ends. The CDR3 covers 15 residues. CDR1 and CDR2 (germline): LNHDA, SQIVND (reference sequence).

The J gene is TRBJ2-5, the V gene TRBV5-8, with TRBD1 matching over 10 bases. Trimming removed 6 bases from V and 5 bases from J; junction bases left unmatched: 10. Germline CDR1 reads SGHTS; CDR2 reads YDEGEE. CDR3 size: 15 residues. In DNA form, the CDR3 reads TGTGCCAGCACCTCTTGGGACAGGGGAATCGAGACCCAGTACTTC. Translated, it gives CASTSWDRGIETQYF.

The gene calls are TRBV5-4 and TRBJ2-3; the D gene could be TRBD1 or TRBD2 (5 bases each). Trimming removed 0 bases from V and 5 bases from J, with 13 bases in between. CDR3 length equals 15 residues. Germline CDR1 reads SGHNT; CDR2 reads YYREEE (reference sequence). The CDR3 spells CASSLGLGAGDTQYF. The CDR3 coding sequence is TGTGCCAGCAGCTTGGGGTTAGGGGCGGGAGATACGCAGTATTTT.

The V call is TRBV2, the J call TRBJ1-4; D unresolved. V lost 0 bases, J lost 5 bases, and 7 bases lay in between. The CDR3 contains 14 residues. Looked up from germline, CDR1 is SNHLY and CDR2 is FYNNEI. CDR3 DNA: TGTGCCAGCAGTGAAGCGGGCAGGAATGAAAAACTGTTTTTT. Translation gives CASSEAGRNEKLFF. Supplemented by reference TRBV2 and TRBJ1-4, the full variable domain reads EPEVTQTPSHQVTQMGQEVILRCVPISNHLYFYWYRQILGQKVEFLVSFYNNEISEKSEIFDDQFSVERPDGSNFTLKIRSTKLEDSAMYFCASSEAGRNEKLFFGSGTQLSVL.

This clone came up many times. V usage is TRBV7-6 and J usage is TRBJ2-7; no clear D gene. The CDR3 is made up of 13 amino acids. The V gene's germline CDR1 is SGHVS and CDR2 FNYEAQ. Trimming cost V 2 bases and J 7 bases, with 12 bases left between them. The CDR3 here is CASSLSVGSEQYF. CDR3 coding DNA: TGTGCCAGCAGCTTATCCGTCGGGTCTGAGCAGTACTTC.

The rearrangement joins TRBV4-2 to TRBJ2-3; 11 bases are shared with TRBD2. V lost 5 bases, J lost 3 bases, and 7 bases stayed unmatched. The CDR3 is 16 residues long. Looked up from germline, CDR1 is LGHNA and CDR2 is YNFKEQ. CDR3 protein: CASSNSGGAFTDTQYF. The CDR3 region has the DNA TGTGCCAGCAGCAATAGCGGGGGGGCGTTTACAGATACGCAGTATTTT.

This chain joins TRBV5-1 and TRBJ2-2; a weak D match, TRBD1 (6 bases). This CDR3 has 16 amino acids. V was shortened by 4 bases and J by 4 bases, with 17 bases between the two germline ends. CDR1 and CDR2 (germline): SGHRS, YFSETQ. CDR3 protein: CASSQSRDKVTGELFF. CDR3 in DNA: TGCGCCAGCAGCCAGTCCCGGGACAAGGTCACCGGGGAGCTGTTTTTT. Supplemented by reference TRBV5-1 and TRBJ2-2, the full variable domain reads KAGVTQTPRYLIKTRGQQVTLSCSPISGHRSVSWYQQTPGQGLQFLFEYFSETQRNKGNFPGRFSGRQFSNSRSEMNVSTLELGDSALYLCASSQSRDKVTGELFFGEGSRLTVL.

This clone showed up just once. This sequence joins TRBV5-4 and TRBJ1-4, with TRBD1 matching 8 bases. Germline lookup yields CDR1 SGHNT and CDR2 YYREEE (reference sequence). V dropped 4 bases and J dropped 3; count of bases not matched to a gene: 5. CDR3 size: 15 residues. The CDR3 coding sequence is TGTGCCAGCAGCACAGGACAGGGATCTAATGAAAAACTGTTTTTT. This sequence encodes CASSTGQGSNEKLFF.